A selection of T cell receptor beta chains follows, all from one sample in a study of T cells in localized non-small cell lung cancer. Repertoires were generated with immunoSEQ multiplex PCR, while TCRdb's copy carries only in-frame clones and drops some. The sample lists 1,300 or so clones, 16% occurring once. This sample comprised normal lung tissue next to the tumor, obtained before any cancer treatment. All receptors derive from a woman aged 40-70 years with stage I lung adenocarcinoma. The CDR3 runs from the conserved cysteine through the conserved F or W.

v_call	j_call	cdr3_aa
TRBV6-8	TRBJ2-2	CASSYLYTGELFF
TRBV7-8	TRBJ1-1	CASSLLRNTEAFF
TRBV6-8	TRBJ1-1	CASSSYRVEGLSEAFF
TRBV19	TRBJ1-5	CASSINLLGSNQPQHF
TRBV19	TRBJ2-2	CASRTSGGASGELFF
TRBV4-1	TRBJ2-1	CASSQDRAIYNEQFF
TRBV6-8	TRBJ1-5	CASSYSNTEDQSQHF
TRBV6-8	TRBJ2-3	CASSERVTDTQYF
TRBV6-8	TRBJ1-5	CASSVSWTAINQPQHF
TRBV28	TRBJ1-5	CATVTINSNQPQHF
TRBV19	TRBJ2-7	CASSLAGGSYEQYF
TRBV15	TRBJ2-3	CATSRDRDNTDTQYF
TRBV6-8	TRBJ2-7	CAISGGREDSYEQYF
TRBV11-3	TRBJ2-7	CASSFGPPYGEQYF
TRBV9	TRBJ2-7	CASRETSGVYEQYF